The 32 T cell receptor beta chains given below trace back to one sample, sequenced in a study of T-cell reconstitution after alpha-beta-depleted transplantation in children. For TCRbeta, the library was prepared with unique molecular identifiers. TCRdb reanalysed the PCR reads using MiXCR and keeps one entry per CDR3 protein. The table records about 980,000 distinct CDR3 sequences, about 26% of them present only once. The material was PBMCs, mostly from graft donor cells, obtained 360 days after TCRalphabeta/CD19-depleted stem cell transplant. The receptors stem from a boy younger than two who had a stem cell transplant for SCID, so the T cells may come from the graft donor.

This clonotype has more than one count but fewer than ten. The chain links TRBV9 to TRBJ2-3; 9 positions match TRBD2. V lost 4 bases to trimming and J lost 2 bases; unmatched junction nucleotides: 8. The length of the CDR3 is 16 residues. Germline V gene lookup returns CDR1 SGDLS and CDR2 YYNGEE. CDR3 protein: CASSRYGGGATDTQYF. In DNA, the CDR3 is TGTGCCAGCAGCCGTTATGGCGGGGGGGCCACAGATACGCAGTATTTT.

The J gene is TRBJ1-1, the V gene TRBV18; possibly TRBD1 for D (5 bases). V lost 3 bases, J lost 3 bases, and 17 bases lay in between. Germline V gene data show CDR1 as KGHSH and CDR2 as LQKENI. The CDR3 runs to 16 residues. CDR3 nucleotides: TGTGCCAGCTCACCCCTCGAGCAGGGAGGGTACACTGAAGCTTTCTTT. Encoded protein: CASSPLEQGGYTEAFF.

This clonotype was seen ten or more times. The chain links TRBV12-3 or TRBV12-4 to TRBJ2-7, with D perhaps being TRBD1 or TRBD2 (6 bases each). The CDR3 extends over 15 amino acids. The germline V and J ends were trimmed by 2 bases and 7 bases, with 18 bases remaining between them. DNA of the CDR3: TGTGCCAGCAGTTTAAGGGGGGTGAGATTCGGGGAGCAGTACTTC. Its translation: CASSLRGVRFGEQYF.

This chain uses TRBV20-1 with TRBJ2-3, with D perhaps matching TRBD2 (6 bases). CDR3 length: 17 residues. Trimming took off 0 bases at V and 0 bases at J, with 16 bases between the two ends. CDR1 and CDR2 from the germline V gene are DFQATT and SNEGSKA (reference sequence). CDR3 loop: CSARDIRRAGSTDTQYF. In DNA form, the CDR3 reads TGCAGTGCTAGAGATATCAGGCGGGCGGGGAGCACAGATACGCAGTATTTT.

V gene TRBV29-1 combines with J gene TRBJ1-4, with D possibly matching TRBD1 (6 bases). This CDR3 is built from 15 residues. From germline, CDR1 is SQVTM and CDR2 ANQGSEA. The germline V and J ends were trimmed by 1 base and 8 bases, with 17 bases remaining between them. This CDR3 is CSVEAVASQGEKLFF. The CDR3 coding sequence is TGCAGCGTTGAAGCGGTAGCGTCACAGGGAGAAAAACTGTTTTTT. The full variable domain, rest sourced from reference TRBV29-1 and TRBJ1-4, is SAVISQKPSRDICQRGTSLTIQCQVDSQVTMMFWYRQQPGQSLTLIATANQGSEATYESGFVIDKFPISRPNLTFSTLTVSNMSPEDSSIYLCSVEAVASQGEKLFFGSGTQLSVL.

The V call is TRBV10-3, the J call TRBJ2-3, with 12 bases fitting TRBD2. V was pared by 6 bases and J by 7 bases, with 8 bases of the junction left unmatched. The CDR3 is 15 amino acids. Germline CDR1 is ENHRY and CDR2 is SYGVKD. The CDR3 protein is CAIRRLAGDDNTQYF. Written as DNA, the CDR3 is TGTGCCATCAGAAGACTAGCGGGGGACGATAATACGCAGTATTTT.

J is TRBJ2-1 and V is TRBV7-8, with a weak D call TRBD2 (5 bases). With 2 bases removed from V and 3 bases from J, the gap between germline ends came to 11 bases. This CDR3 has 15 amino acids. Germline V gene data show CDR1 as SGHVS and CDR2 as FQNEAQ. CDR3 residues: CASSLRLPIYNEQFF. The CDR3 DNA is TGTGCCAGCAGCTTAAGACTACCTATCTACAATGAGCAGTTCTTC.

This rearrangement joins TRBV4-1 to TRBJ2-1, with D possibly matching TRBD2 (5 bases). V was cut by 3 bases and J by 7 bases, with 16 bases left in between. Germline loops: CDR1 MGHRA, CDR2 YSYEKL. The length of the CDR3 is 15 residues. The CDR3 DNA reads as TGCGCCAGCAGCCATCTCCACACAAGCGGAAATGAGCAGTTCTTC. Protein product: CASSHLHTSGNEQFF.

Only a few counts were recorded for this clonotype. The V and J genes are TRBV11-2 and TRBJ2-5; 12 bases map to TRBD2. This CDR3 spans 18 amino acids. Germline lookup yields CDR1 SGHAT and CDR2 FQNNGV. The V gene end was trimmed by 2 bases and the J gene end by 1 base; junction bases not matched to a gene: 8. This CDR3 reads CASSLTSGGTLIQETQYF. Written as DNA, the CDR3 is TGTGCCAGCAGCTTAACTAGCGGGGGGACTCTGATCCAAGAGACCCAGTACTTC.

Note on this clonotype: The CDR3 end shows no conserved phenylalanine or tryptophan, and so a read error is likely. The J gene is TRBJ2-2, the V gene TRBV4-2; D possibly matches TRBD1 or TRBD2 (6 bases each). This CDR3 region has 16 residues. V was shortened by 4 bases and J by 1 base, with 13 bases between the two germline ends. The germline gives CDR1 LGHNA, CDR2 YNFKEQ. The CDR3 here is CASSPRGGGNTGELFL. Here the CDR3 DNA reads TGTGCCAGCAGCCCCCGAGGAGGGGGGAACACCGGGGAGCTGTTTCTT.

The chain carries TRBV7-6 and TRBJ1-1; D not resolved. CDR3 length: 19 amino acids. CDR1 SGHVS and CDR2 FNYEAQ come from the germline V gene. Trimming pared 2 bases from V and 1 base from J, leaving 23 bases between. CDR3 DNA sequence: TGTGCCAGCAGCTTACATTTGGGTGAACTAACAAAGACGAACACTGAAGCTTTCTTT. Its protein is CASSLHLGELTKTNTEAFF. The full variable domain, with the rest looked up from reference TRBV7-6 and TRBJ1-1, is GAGVSQSPRYKVTKRGQDVALRCDPISGHVSLYWYRQALGQGPEFLTYFNYEAQQDKSGLPNDRFSAERPEGSISTLTIQRTEQRDSAMYRCASSLHLGELTKTNTEAFFGQGTRLTVV.

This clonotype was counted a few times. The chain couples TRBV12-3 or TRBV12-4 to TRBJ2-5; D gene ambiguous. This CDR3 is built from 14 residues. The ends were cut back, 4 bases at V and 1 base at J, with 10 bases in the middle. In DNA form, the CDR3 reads TGTGCCAGCAGTTGGACGCCCCTCCAAGAGACCCAGTACTTC. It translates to CASSWTPLQETQYF.

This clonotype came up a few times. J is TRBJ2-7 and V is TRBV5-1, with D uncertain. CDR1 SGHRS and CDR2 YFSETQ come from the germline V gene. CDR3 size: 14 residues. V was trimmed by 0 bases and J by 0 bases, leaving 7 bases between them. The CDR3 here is CASSLEPSSYEQYF. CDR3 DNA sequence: TGCGCCAGCAGCTTGGAGCCGAGCTCCTACGAGCAGTACTTC.

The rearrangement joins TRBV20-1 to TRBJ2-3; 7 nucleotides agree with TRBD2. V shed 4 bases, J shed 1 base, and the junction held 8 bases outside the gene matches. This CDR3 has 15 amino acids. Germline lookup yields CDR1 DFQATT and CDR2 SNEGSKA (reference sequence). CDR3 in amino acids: CSAKIRGVRTDTQYF. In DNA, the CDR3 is TGCAGTGCTAAAATCCGGGGGGTCCGCACAGATACGCAGTATTTT.

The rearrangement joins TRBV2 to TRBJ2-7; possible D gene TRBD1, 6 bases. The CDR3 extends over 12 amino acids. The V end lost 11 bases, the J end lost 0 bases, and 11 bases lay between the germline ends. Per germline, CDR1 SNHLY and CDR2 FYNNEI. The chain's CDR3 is CAQGPVSYEQYF. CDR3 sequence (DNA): TGTGCCCAGGGGCCTGTCTCCTACGAGCAGTACTTC.

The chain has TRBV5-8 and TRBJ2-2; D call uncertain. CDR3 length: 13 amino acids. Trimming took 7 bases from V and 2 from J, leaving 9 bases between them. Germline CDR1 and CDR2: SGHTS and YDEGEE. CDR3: CASGQRNTGELFF. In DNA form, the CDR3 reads TGTGCCAGCGGTCAGAGAAACACCGGGGAGCTGTTTTTT. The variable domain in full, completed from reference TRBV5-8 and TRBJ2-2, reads EAGVTQSPTHLIKTRGQQATLRCSPISGHTSVYWYQQALGLGLQFLLWYDEGEERNRGNFPPRFSGRQFPNYSSELNVNALELEDSALYLCASGQRNTGELFFGEGSRLTVL.

CDR3 in amino acids: CSASLDSRGTQYF. DNA of the CDR3: TGCAGTGCTAGCTTGGACAGCCGGGGGACCCAGTACTTC. The genes are TRBV20-1 and TRBJ2-5; possible D gene TRBD1, 6 bases. Germline lookup yields CDR1 DFQATT and CDR2 SNEGSKA (reference sequence). CDR3 length equals 13 residues. Trimming pared 3 bases from V and 7 bases from J, leaving 15 bases between.

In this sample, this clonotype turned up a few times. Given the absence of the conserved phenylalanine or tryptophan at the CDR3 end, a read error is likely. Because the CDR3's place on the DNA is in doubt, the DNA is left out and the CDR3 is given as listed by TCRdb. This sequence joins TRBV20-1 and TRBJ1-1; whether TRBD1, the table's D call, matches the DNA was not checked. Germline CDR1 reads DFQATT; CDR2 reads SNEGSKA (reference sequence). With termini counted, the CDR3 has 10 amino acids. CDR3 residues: CSARRQGRWS.

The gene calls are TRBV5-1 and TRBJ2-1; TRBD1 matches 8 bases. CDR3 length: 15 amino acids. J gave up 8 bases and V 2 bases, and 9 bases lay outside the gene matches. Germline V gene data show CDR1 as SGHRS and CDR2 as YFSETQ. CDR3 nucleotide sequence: TGCGCCAGCAGCTTCGCCAGGGGGCTTTCGGATGAGCAGTTCTTC. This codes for CASSFARGLSDEQFF.

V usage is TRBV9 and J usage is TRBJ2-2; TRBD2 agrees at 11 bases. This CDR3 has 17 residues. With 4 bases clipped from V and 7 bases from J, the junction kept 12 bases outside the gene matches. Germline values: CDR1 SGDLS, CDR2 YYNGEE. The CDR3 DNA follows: TGTGCCAGCAGCATCCATAGCGGGGGGGCCGTTGGCGGGGAGCTGTTTTTT. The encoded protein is CASSIHSGGAVGGELFF.

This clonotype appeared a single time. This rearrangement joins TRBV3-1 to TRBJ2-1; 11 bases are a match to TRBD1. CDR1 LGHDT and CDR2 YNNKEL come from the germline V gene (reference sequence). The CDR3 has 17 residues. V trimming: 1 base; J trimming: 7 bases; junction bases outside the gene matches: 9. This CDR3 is CASSQVKPGTGGNEQFF. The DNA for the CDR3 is TGTGCCAGCAGCCAAGTTAAACCCGGGACAGGGGGGAATGAGCAGTTCTTC.

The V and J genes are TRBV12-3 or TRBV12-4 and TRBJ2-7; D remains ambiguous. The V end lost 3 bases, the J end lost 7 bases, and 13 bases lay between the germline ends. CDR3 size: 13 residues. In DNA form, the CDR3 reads TGTGCCAGCAGTTTCGGTGGGCTTGGGGAGCAGTACTTC. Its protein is CASSFGGLGEQYF.

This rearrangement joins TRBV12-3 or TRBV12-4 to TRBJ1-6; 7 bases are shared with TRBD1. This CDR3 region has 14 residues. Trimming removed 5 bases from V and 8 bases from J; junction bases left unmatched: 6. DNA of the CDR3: TGTGCCAGCAGTCCTTACAGGGGCGATTCACCCCTCCACTTT. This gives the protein CASSPYRGDSPLHF.

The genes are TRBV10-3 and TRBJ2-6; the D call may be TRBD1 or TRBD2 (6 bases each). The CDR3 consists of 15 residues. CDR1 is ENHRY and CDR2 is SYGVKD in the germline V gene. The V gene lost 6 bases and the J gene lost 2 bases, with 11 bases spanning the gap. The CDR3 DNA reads TGTGCCATCAGCAGGGGCGGGACTGGGGCCAACGTCCTGACTTTC. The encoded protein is CAISRGGTGANVLTF.

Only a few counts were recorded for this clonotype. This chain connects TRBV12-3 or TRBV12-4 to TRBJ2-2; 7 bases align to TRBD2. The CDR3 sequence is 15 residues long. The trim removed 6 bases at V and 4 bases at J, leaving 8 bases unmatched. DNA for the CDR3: TGTGCCAGCAGGGTCGTGCGGGGGACCACCGGGGAGCTGTTTTTT. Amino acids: CASRVVRGTTGELFF.

CDR3 loop: CASSLRASGRTTDTQYF. The CDR3 coding sequence is TGTGCCAGCAGCTTAAGGGCTAGCGGTAGAACCACAGATACGCAGTATTTT. The V and J genes are TRBV7-2 and TRBJ2-3, with 7 bases aligning to TRBD2. V lost 2 bases, J lost 2 bases, and 10 bases stayed unmatched. The CDR3 contains 17 residues. Germline CDR1 reads SGHTA; CDR2 reads FQGNSA. Full variable domain (rest looked up from reference TRBV7-2 and TRBJ2-3): GAGVSQSPSNKVTEKGKDVELRCDPISGHTALYWYRQSLGQGLEFLIYFQGNSAPDKSGLPSDRFSAERTGGSVSTLTIQRTQQEDSAVYLCASSLRASGRTTDTQYFGPGTRLTVL.

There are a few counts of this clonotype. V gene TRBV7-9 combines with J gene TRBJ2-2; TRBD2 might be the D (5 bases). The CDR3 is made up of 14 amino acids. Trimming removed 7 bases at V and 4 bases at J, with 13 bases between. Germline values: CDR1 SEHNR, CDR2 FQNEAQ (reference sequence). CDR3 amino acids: CASTWRSTTGELFF. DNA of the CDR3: TGTGCCAGCACTTGGAGGAGTACCACCGGGGAGCTGTTTTTT.

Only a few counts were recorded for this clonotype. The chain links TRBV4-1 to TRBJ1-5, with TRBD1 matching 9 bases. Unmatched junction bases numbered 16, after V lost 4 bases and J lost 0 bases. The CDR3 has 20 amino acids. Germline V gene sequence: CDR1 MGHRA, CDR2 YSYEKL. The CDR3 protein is CASSPITGTGTLVSNQPQHF. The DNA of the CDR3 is TGCGCCAGCAGCCCAATAACCGGGACAGGGACTCTAGTTAGCAATCAGCCCCAGCATTTT.

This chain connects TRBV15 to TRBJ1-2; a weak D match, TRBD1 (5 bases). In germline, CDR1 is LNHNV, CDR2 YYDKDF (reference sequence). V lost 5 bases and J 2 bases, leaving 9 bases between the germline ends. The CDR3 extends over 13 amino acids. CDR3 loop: CATSGDRNYGYTF. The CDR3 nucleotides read TGTGCCACCAGCGGCGACAGAAACTATGGCTACACCTTC.

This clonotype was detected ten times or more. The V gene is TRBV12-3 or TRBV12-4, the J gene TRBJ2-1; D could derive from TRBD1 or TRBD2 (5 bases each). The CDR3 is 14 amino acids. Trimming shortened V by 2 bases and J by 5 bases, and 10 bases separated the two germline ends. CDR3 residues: CASSLWDPNNEQFF. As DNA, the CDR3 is TGTGCCAGCAGTTTATGGGACCCTAACAATGAGCAGTTCTTC.

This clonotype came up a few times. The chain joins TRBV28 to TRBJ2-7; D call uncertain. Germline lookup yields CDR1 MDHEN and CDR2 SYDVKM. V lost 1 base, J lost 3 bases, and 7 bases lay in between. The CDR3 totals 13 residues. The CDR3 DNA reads TGTGCCAGCAGTTTATATGCGTTCTACGAGCAGTACTTC. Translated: CASSLYAFYEQYF.

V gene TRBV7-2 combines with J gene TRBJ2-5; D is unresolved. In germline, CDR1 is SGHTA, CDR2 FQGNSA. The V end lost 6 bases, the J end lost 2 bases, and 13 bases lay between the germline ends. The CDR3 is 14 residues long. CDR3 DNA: TGTGCCAGCAGTCGCTTTACCCCTCAAGAGACCCAGTACTTC. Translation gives CASSRFTPQETQYF.